This is a list of T cell receptor beta chains from one sample in a study of spatial heterogeneity in lung cancer. Each CDR3 protein is one row after TCRdb ran MiXCR on the 5' RACE reads. The data show approximately 52,000 distinct CDR3 sequences, with less than 6% seen just once and approximately 12% held by the top ten. Sequences were derived from PBMCs, sampled at surgery. The receptors come from a male donor with early-stage non-small cell lung cancer. Each CDR3 is given without its conserved first and last residue. Fields, in order: V gene, CDR3 protein.

V: TRBV6-2/TRBV6-3; CDR3: ASSYLRTASTDTQY
V: TRBV7-9; CDR3: ASSLVTSSSY
V: TRBV20-1; CDR3: SVSPGTRADTQY
V: TRBV7-2; CDR3: ATLKSLNTEAF
V: TRBV27; CDR3: ASSFRQPLAEKLF
V: TRBV7-9; CDR3: ASSSNRGGTVFQSPYEQY
V: TRBV5-1; CDR3: ASSFTGDITEAF
V: TRBV7-2; CDR3: ASSLVAQNTEAF
V: TRBV5-5; CDR3: ASSPSGVGSYNEQF
V: TRBV20-1; CDR3: SAVRTGGYQPQH
V: TRBV27; CDR3: ASSSLPGLRGEKLF
V: TRBV29-1; CDR3: SVATYSYEQY
V: TRBV18; CDR3: ASSPRRGGETQY
V: TRBV7-9; CDR3: AREDNYGYT
V: TRBV6-5; CDR3: ASSPQNNEQF
V: TRBV20-1; CDR3: SARDMRLQETQY
V: TRBV27; CDR3: ASSLSLFGGYEQY
V: TRBV7-7; CDR3: ASSRDRGTEAF
V: TRBV5-1; CDR3: ASSLAPGTDEQY
V: TRBV10-3; CDR3: AINPQASSDEQY
V: TRBV19; CDR3: ASSPVRQGIDQPQH
V: TRBV6-2/TRBV6-3; CDR3: ASKSGGSDSTEAF
V: TRBV11-1; CDR3: ASSLASWVDTQY
V: TRBV9; CDR3: ASSVDGSSYEQY
V: TRBV24-1; CDR3: ATSELTGTGGNEQF
V: TRBV4-1; CDR3: ASSHSTGTSGRGDTQY
V: TRBV9; CDR3: ASSEIGTSGEQY
V: TRBV29-1; CDR3: SVGDGNLATEQF
V: TRBV7-9; CDR3: ASSLSQGGDRENIQY
V: TRBV5-1; CDR3: ASRDSLYNEQF
V: TRBV9; CDR3: ASSVVGQGDGYT
V: TRBV19; CDR3: ASSIYGSPLQTQY
V: TRBV5-4; CDR3: VSSSGPSTSGRTYEQY
V: TRBV20-1; CDR3: SARAALGSGRIDTQY
V: TRBV27; CDR3: ASSFSAARAQGETQY
V: TRBV6-5; CDR3: ASSPVGGISPYGYT
V: TRBV11-2; CDR3: ASSPDRRLRNTIY
V: TRBV27; CDR3: ASKSPGLGGGDTQY
V: TRBV3-1; CDR3: ASSRDMDSAARHEQY
V: TRBV7-3; CDR3: ASSLAGLADNEQF
V: TRBV2; CDR3: ASSPRRTDTQY
V: TRBV7-2; CDR3: ASSLLRGMNTEAF
V: TRBV3-1; CDR3: ASSRLGGEQY
V: TRBV18; CDR3: ASSADLGETQY
V: TRBV7-6; CDR3: ASSLALGGTYNEQF
V: TRBV12-3/TRBV12-4; CDR3: ASTTGTLAYNEQF
V: TRBV19; CDR3: ASSPLDRGGSYNEQF
V: TRBV29-1; CDR3: SVEYDEKLF
V: TRBV5-1; CDR3: ASSLVGRAQETQY
V: TRBV11-1; CDR3: ASRNLAVGDTQY
V: TRBV20-1; CDR3: SASGDDYNEQF
V: TRBV5-1; CDR3: ASSLATGQGTDTQY
V: TRBV20-1; CDR3: SARDSGRPSYNEQF
V: TRBV5-1; CDR3: ASSLAGVADTQY
V: TRBV6-5; CDR3: ASTPKATTQETQY
V: TRBV7-9; CDR3: ASSFEGVEQF
V: TRBV18; CDR3: ASSAYQGSYEQY
V: TRBV7-9; CDR3: ASNPGLAGFSGANVLT
V: TRBV6-5; CDR3: ASSSPGLAGVLQY
V: TRBV5-1; CDR3: ASSSLSTGPTQY